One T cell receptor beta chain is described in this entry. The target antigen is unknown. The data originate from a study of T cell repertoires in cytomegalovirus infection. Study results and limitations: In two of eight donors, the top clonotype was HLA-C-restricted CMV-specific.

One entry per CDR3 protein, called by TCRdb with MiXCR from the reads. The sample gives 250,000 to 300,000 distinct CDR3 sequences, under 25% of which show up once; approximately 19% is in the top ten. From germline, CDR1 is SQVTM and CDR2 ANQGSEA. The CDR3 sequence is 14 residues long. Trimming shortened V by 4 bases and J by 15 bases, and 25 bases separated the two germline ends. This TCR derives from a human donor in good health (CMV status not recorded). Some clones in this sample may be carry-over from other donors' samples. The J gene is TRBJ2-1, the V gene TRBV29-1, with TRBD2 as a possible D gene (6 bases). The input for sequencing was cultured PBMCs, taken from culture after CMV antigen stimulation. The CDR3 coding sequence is TGCAGCGTTGTAACCGGGAGTGCCATCTTCTCTCGGTTCTTC. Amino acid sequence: CSVVTGSAIFSRFF.